The 9 T cell receptor beta chains listed next were all sequenced from one sample in a study of response to subunit inactivated influenza vaccine. TCRdb called the RT-PCR reads again in MiXCR, with one record for every CDR3 protein. The sample includes 500,000 to 650,000 distinct CDR3 sequences, 6% to 9% of them seen just once. Source: PBMCs from blood, taken about 23 months after vaccination. The receptors were sampled from a man aged 45 to 75 who received an inactivated influenza vaccine.

The chain is built from TRBV28 and TRBJ2-2, with TRBD2 matching over 10 bases. V lost 7 bases to trimming and J lost 0 bases; unmatched junction nucleotides: 5. The CDR3 totals 16 residues. Germline CDR1 MDHEN, CDR2 SYDVKM. CDR3 in amino acids: CASKLAGDANTGELFF. CDR3 nucleotides: TGTGCCAGCAAGCTAGCGGGAGACGCGAACACCGGGGAGCTGTTTTTT.

This clonotype was counted at least ten times. The chain recombines TRBV12-3 or TRBV12-4 with TRBJ2-7; tentative D call: TRBD1 (6 bases). The CDR3 consists of 20 residues. V was clipped by 3 bases and J by 5 bases, with 32 bases between them. In nucleotides, the CDR3 is TGTGCCAGCAGTTTTGATCGGATTTGGGGTATGGGGGCTTCTCTCCACGAGCAGTACTTC. Protein: CASSFDRIWGMGASLHEQYF.

In this sample, this clonotype turned up a few times. The chain is built from TRBV20-1 and TRBJ1-2; D possibly corresponds to TRBD1 (5 bases). Per germline, CDR1 DFQATT and CDR2 SNEGSKA (reference sequence). CDR3 size: 16 residues. Trimming removed 3 bases at V and 2 bases at J, with 19 bases between. The CDR3 here is CSASPAGHPTNYGYTF. The CDR3 coding sequence is TGCAGTGCTAGTCCCGCCGGACACCCGACCAACTATGGCTACACCTTC.

The CDR3 DNA sequence: TGTGCCAGCAGCCCCGGGACAGGGGGCACTGAGCAGTTCTTC. Its protein is CASSPGTGGTEQFF. The J gene is TRBJ2-1, the V gene TRBV11-1; 12 bases are a match to TRBD1. With V trimmed by 5 bases and J by 9 bases, 5 bases remained unmatched. CDR1 and CDR2 (germline): SGHAT, FQDESV (reference sequence). There are 14 residues in the CDR3.

The chain employs TRBV20-1 and TRBJ2-2; TRBD1 agrees at 8 bases. The CDR3 length is 13 residues. With 2 bases clipped from V and 5 bases from J, the junction kept 1 base outside the gene matches. Germline assignment: CDR1 DFQATT and CDR2 SNEGSKA (reference sequence). Here the CDR3 DNA reads TGCAGTGCTAGACAGGGGGCGACCGGGGAGCTGTTTTTT. Protein sequence: CSARQGATGELFF.

V usage is TRBV12-3 or TRBV12-4 and J usage is TRBJ2-2; D is tentatively TRBD1 or TRBD2 (5 bases each). V lost 5 bases and J lost 6, with 22 bases in between. This CDR3 comprises 17 residues. The CDR3 loop is CASSASVGVRVPGELFF. The CDR3 DNA is TGTGCCAGCAGTGCATCGGTGGGGGTTCGGGTGCCCGGGGAGCTGTTTTTT.

This clonotype was observed a few times. This sequence joins TRBV7-9 and TRBJ2-5; 8 bases are a match to TRBD2. The V and J ends lost 5 bases and 5 bases, in that order; junction bases with no gene match: 13. This CDR3 comprises 16 residues. Germline-derived CDR1 and CDR2 are SEHNR and FQNEAQ (reference sequence). In DNA form, the CDR3 reads TGTGCCAGCAGCCCAAGGACTAGCCGGGTTTCGGAGACCCAGTACTTC. Its translation: CASSPRTSRVSETQYF.

The chain uses TRBV30 and TRBJ2-1; D not resolved. The CDR3 spans 13 residues. Germline CDR1 and CDR2: GTSNPN and SVGIG (reference sequence). Trimming pared 4 bases from V and 2 bases from J, leaving 9 bases between. In DNA, the CDR3 is TGTGCCTGGATGGTGGGTACCTACAATGAGCAGTTCTTC. Translation: CAWMVGTYNEQFF.

Notes on this clonotype: An end of the junction does not agree with germline; a read error may underlie this. This chain uses TRBV12-3 or TRBV12-4 with TRBJ2-3; D remains ambiguous. The CDR3 totals 10 residues. CDR3 in amino acids: CATFGDTRYF. The CDR3 DNA reads TGTGCCACCTTTGGGGATACGCGGTATTTT.